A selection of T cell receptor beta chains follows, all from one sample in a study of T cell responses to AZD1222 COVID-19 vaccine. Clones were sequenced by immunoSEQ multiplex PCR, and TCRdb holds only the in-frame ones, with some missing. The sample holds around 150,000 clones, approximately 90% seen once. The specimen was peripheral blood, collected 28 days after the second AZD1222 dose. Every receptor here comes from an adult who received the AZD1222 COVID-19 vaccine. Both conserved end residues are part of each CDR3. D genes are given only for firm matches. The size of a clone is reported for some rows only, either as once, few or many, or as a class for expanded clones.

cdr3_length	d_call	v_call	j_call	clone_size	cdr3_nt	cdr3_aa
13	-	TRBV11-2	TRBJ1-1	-	TGTGCCAGCAGCCTTGGACTGAACACTGAAGCTTTCTTT	CASSLGLNTEAFF
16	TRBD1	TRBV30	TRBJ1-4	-	TGTGCCTGGAGTCGGGACAGGGGGAAGTTACGTGAAAAACTGTTTTTT	CAWSRDRGKLREKLFF
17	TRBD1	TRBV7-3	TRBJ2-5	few	TGTGCCAGCAGCAATTCCCGAGGACAGGGAACCCAAGAGACCCAGTACTTC	CASSNSRGQGTQETQYF
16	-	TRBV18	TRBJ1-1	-	TGTGCCAGCTCACCTTCCCTGGACGGAGTGAACACTGAAGCTTTCTTT	CASSPSLDGVNTEAFF
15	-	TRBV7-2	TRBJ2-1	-	TGTGCCAGCAGCTTAGGGCCTGGCTCCTACAATGAGCAGTTCTTC	CASSLGPGSYNEQFF
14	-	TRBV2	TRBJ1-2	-	TGTGCCAGCAGTGAAGTCAACGAGCAATATGGCTACACCTTC	CASSEVNEQYGYTF
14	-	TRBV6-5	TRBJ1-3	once	TGTGCCATCCGCAGGGGCTCCTCTGGAAACACCATATATTTT	CAIRRGSSGNTIYF
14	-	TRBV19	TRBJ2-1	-	TGTGCCAGTAGCATTGCCCGGGTGGGCAATGAGCAGTTCTTC	CASSIARVGNEQFF
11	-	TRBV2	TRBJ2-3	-	TGTGCCAGCCGCGGCACAGATACGCAGTATTTT	CASRGTDTQYF
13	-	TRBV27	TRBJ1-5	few	TGTGCCAGCAGTTTAGGGATCTATCAGCCCCAGCATTTT	CASSLGIYQPQHF
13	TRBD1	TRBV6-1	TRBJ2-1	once	TGTGCCAGCCAGGACAGGCTCTACAATGAGCAGTTCTTC	CASQDRLYNEQFF
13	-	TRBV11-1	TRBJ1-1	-	TGTGCCAGCAGCCGCAGGTCAGGCACTGAAGCTTTCTTT	CASSRRSGTEAFF
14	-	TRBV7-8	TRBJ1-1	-	TGTGCCAGCAGCTTATTGAAGGGGAACACTGAAGCTTTCTTT	CASSLLKGNTEAFF
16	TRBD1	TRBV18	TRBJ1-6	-	TGTGCCAGCTCACCAGGACAGGCCAGGGGTAGTTCACCCCTCCACTTT	CASSPGQARGSSPLHF
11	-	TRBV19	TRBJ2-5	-	TGTGCCAGTAGTATCCGGGAGACCCAGTACTTC	CASSIRETQYF
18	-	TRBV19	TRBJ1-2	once	TGTGCCAGTAGTATTGGGATCGGGCAGCTTACGGCTAACTATGGCTACACCTTC	CASSIGIGQLTANYGYTF
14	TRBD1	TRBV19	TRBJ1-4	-	TGTGCCAGTAGAAGCCAGGGGGAAATGGGGCGTGTGTTTTTT	CASRSQGEMGRVFF
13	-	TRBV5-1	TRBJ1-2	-	TGCGCCAGCGCTCAGGGAGGGGGTGATGGCTACACCTTC	CASAQGGGDGYTF
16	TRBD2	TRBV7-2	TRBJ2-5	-	TGTGCCAGCAGCCCAGGACTAGCGGGGGGTAGGGAGACCCAGTACTTC	CASSPGLAGGRETQYF
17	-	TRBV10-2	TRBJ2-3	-	TGCGCCAGCAGTGAATCCCGGGTCCTACAACCCACAGATACGCAGTATTTT	CASSESRVLQPTDTQYF
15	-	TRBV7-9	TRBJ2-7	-	TGTGCCAGCAGCTTGGCCCTGGCAGGTAACTACGAGCAGTACTTC	CASSLALAGNYEQYF
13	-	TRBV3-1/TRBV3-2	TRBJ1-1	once	TGTGCCAGCAGCCAAGTAGGGGGGACTGAAGCTTTCTTT	CASSQVGGTEAFF
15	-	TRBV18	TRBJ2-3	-	TGTGCCAGCTCACCACGGATAGGGGATACAGATACGCAGTATTTT	CASSPRIGDTDTQYF
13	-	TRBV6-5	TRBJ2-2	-	TGTGCCAGCAGTCCAGCGAACACCGGGGAGCTGTTTTTT	CASSPANTGELFF
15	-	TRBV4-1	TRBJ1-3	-	TGCGCCAGCAGCCAACCTGTGGTCTCTGGAAACACCATATATTTT	CASSQPVVSGNTIYF
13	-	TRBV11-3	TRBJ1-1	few	TGTGCCAGCAGCTTAATTGGGAACACTGAAGCTTTCTTT	CASSLIGNTEAFF
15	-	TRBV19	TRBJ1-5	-	TGTGCCAGTAGTATGAGTAGCAATAGCAATCAGCCCCAGCATTTT	CASSMSSNSNQPQHF
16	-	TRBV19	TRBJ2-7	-	TGTGCCAGTAGTATAGATCCCCGCGGCAGCTCCTACGAGCAGTACTTC	CASSIDPRGSSYEQYF
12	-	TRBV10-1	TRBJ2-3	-	TGCGCCAGCAGTGGAAGCACAGATACGCAGTATTTT	CASSGSTDTQYF
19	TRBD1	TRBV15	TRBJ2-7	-	TGTGCCACCAGCAGAGTTGAGAGGGACAGGGGATCGAGCTCCTACGAGCAGTACTTC	CATSRVERDRGSSSYEQYF
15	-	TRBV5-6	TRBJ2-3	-	TGTGCCAGCAGCGTACGGACGCTCTCCACGAGTTCGCAGTATTTT	CASSVRTLSTSSQYF
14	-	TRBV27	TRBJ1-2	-	TGTGCCAGCAGTTGGTACAGTGGAGCGGGGGGCTACACCTTC	CASSWYSGAGGYTF
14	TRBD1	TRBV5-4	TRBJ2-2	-	TGTGCCAGCAGCTTGGCCCAGGGGGCCGGGGAGCTGTTTTTT	CASSLAQGAGELFF
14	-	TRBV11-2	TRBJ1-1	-	TGTGCCAGCAGCTTAGATCTGGGGTTCACTGAAGCTTTCTTT	CASSLDLGFTEAFF
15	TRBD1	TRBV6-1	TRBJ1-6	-	TGTGCCAGCAGTGAGCGGGACAGCTATAATTCACCCCTCCACTTT	CASSERDSYNSPLHF
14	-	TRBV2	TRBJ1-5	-	TGTGCCAGCACTTCCACTAATAGCAATCAGCCCCAGCATTTT	CASTSTNSNQPQHF
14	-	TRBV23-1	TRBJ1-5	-	TGCGCCAGCAGTCATGGGTCGGTAAATCAGCCCCAGCATTTT	CASSHGSVNQPQHF
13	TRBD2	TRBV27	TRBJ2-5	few	TGTGCCAGCAAAGTAGCGGGCCAAGAGACCCAGTACTTC	CASKVAGQETQYF
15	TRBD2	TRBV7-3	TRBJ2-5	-	TGTGCCAGCAGCTCGGCGGGACTAGCGGGGGAGACCCAGTACTTC	CASSSAGLAGETQYF
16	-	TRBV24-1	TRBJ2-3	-	TGTGCCACCAGTGACAACACAGGGTATGGGACAGATACGCAGTATTTT	CATSDNTGYGTDTQYF
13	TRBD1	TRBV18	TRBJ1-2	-	TGTGCCAGCTCGTACGGACAGGGGTATGGCTACACCTTC	CASSYGQGYGYTF
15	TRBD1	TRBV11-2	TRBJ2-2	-	TGTGCCAGCAGGGCCACAGGGGCGGGCACCGGGGAGCTGTTTTTT	CASRATGAGTGELFF
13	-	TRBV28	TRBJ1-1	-	TGTGCCGTACCCCGGAGTGGGGGCACTGAAGCTTTCTTT	CAVPRSGGTEAFF